A single T cell receptor (beta chain) is shown here with its context. The antigen is unknown. At one of its ends the junction is not consistent with the germline gene, which may arise from a read error. Data came from immunoSEQ multiplex PCR; TCRdb stores just in-frame clones and leaves some out. The table includes 150,000 or so clones, approximately 80% detected once. This sample is part of a study of cytotoxic CD8 clonotypes in ibrutinib-treated CLL. Study observations and caveats: Clonality measured at baseline exceeded age-matched healthy donors, tracking circulating CD8+ T-cell counts. Public clonotypes were seen rarely and were contracted or stable on treatment.

The CDR3 loop spans 14 amino acids. Germline V gene lookup returns CDR1 SGHRS and CDR2 YFSETQ. Specimen: PBMCs, collected after 24 months of ibrutinib treatment. The TCR comes from a human donor with chronic lymphocytic leukemia. The rearrangement uses TRBV5-1 and TRBJ1-4; tentatively, D is TRBD1 (5 bases). The CDR3 is CASSPSGPIGGLFF. CDR3 nucleotide sequence: TGTGCCAGCAGCCCAAGCGGGCCTATTGGGGGACTGTTTTTT.